This T cell receptor beta chain appears in the sequencing data of a study of CD8 T cells in Susac syndrome (dated by TCRdb to about 2019). Concerning the study at large: Repertoire sequencing was used to test whether CD8+ T cell activation and differentiation in Susac syndrome was antigen driven. CD8+ T cell repertoire clonality was compared between around eleven healthy donors, around 14 Susac syndrome patients and around 16 multiple sclerosis patients. Findings and caveats that apply to the study as a whole: The study acknowledged that relatively few individuals were included in the TCR sequencing and HLA analysis.

Reading from cysteine to phenylalanine, the CDR3 counts 16 amino acids. Only the CDR3 region is kept as DNA, spanning 48 bases read in frame from base 1. CDR1 and CDR2 were assigned from the germline V gene (reference sequence) as SEHNR and FQNEAQ. Relative to germline, V is 3 bases shorter and J is 9 bases shorter, with 21 bases between their ends. Peripheral blood CD8+ and CD4+ T cells from healthy donors, Susac syndrome patients and multiple sclerosis patients were profiled by high-throughput TCR beta sequencing. Multiple sclerosis controls were treatment-naive patients with stable or active relapsing-remitting disease fulfilling revised McDonald criteria. CD8+ TEMRA cells were enriched by FACS, while bulk CD8+ and CD4+ T cells were purified by magnetic negative isolation. Blood was collected in EDTA tubes and processed within 24 hours, with PBMCs isolated through density gradient centrifugation. PBMCs intended for TCR sequencing were frozen in liquid nitrogen and were later thawed in a 37 degrees C water bath. A purity of at least 90% was achieved for sorted or isolated CD4+, CD8+ and CD8+ TEMRA cells.

RNA was extracted using the RNeasy kit, and roughly 0.5 to 1 microgram was reverse transcribed with random hexamers. TCR beta CDR3 regions were amplified with the immunoSEQ multiplex PCR assay covering 54 Vbeta and 13 Jbeta segments. PCR amplification bias was corrected by using a synthetic template baseline for primer optimization and computational correction. As for the authors' bioinformatics: Reads were annotated to V, D and J genes per IMGT and analyzed with immunoSEQ Analyzer, keeping only productive sequences. To calculate clonality, Shannon entropy was normalized by log2 of the number of productive unique sequences and then subtracted from one. For each patient and control, public and private clones were evaluated among the 100 most prevalent clones. Susac-specific clones were defined as absent from healthy and MS cohorts, 1052 published viral clones and other ImmuneACCESS disease sequences. TCRdb trimmed the raw reads at Q25, called clones with MiXCR and kept productive beta chains. Every CDR3 protein is listed once, alongside the most common genes and DNA of its rows. These V and J calls rely on TCRdb rather than the paper's analysis. The sample profile shows under 200,000 distinct CDR3 sequences; around 95% of them were found once. In total, the top ten clones hold 0.15% to 0.2% of the sample.

With regard to this clonotype: What antigen it recognizes has not been identified. The sample holds no much larger clone one base away, and base qualities are not on file.

This chain is built from TRBV7-9 and TRBJ2-1; TRBD2 is possibly the D segment (5 matching bases). The sequence was obtained from a human donor with multiple sclerosis. Source material: CD8+ T cells from PBMCs. The CDR3 reads CASSFSARRTFGEQFF. At the DNA level, the sequence is TGTGCCAGCAGCTTCTCCGCGCGGAGGACCTTCGGTGAGCAGTTCTTC.